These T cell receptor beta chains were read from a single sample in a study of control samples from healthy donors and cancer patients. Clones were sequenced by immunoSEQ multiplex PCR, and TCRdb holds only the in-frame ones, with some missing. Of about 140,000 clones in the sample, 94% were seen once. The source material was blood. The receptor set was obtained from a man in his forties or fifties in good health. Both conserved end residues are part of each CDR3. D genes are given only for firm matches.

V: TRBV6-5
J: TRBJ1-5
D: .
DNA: TGTGCCAGCAGTTTGAGGCAGGGAAGTAGCAATCAGCCCCAGCATTTT
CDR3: CASSLRQGSSNQPQHF

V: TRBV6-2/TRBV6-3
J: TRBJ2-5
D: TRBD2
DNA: TGTGCCAGCAGTCTGGGACTAGCGGGGACCCAGTACTTC
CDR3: CASSLGLAGTQYF

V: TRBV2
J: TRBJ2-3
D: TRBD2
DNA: TGTGCCGTCCGGGGGCTAGCGGGACCTAGCACAGATACGCAGTATTTT
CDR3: CAVRGLAGPSTDTQYF

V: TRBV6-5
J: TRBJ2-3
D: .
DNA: TGTGCCAGCAGTTACGATTGGATCACAGATACGCAGTATTTT
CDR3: CASSYDWITDTQYF

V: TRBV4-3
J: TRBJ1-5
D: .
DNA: TGCGCCAGCAGCCAAGATGTAGGGCAGGGAGCTAGCAATCAGCCCCAGCATTTT
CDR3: CASSQDVGQGASNQPQHF

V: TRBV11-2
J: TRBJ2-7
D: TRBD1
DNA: TGTGCCAGCAGCGCGGACAGGGGCCCCTACGAGCAGTACTTC
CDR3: CASSADRGPYEQYF

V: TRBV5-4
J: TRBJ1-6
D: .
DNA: TGTGCCAGCAGCTCTCAACGGGGGGCTGTAGATTCACCCCTCCACTTT
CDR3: CASSSQRGAVDSPLHF

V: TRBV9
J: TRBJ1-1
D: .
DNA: TGTGCCAGCAGCGTACACCTGGGCCCGAACACTGAAGCTTTCTTT
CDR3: CASSVHLGPNTEAFF

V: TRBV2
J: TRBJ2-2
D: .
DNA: TGTGCCAGCTCTAGCCAGGGGATGACGGGGGAGCTGTTTTTT
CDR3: CASSSQGMTGELFF

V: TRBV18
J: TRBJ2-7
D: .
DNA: TGTGCCAGCTCACCACGGATCTACGAGCAGTACTTC
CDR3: CASSPRIYEQYF

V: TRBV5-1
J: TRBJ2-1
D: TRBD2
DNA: TGCGCCAGCAGCTTAGCGGGACTAGCGGGAGGGCCGTCCTACAATGAGCAGTTCTTC
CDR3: CASSLAGLAGGPSYNEQFF

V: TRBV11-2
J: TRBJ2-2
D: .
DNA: TGTGCCAGCAGCCTTTCCCGAATTGTGTTTTTT
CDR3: CASSLSRIVFF

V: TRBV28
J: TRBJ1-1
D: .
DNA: TGTGCCACCATTCAGGGATCTCGAATGAACACTGAAGCTTTCTTT
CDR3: CATIQGSRMNTEAFF

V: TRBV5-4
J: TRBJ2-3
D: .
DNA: TGTGCCAGCAGCTTGGTGGGCCGGCAGGGTGGTACAGATACGCAGTATTTT
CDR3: CASSLVGRQGGTDTQYF

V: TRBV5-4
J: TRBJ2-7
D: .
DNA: TGTGCCAGCAGCTTAAGATTAGAGGAACCGCCCGAATTC
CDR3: CASSLRLEEPPEF

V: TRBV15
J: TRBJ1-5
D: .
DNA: TGTGCCACCAGCAGAGATCCCGGGGGCAATCAGCCCCAGCATTTT
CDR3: CATSRDPGGNQPQHF